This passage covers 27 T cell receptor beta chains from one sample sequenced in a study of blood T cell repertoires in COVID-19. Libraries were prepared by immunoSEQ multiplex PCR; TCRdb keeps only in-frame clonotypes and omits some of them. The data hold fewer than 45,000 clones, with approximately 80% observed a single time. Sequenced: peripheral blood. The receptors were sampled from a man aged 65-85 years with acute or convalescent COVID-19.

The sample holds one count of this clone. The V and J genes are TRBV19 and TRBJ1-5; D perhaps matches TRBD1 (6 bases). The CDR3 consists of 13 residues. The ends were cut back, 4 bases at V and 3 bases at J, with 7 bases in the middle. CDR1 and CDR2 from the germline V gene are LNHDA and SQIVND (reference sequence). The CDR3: CASSTGDNQPQHF. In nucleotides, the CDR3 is TGTGCCAGTAGTACAGGGGACAATCAGCCCCAGCATTTT.

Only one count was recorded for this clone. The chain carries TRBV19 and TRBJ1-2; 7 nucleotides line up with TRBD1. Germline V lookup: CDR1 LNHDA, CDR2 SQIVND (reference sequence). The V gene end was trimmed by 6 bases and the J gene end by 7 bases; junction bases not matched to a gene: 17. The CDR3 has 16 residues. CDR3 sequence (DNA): TGTGCCAGTAGACCCAGGACAGGAACGACAATAGGTGGCTACACCTTC. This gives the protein CASRPRTGTTIGGYTF.

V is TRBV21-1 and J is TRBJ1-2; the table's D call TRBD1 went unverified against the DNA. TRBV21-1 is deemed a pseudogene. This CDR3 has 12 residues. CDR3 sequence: CASSLWAYGYTF. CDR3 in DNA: TGTGCCAGCAGCCTCTGGGCCTATGGCTACACCTTC.

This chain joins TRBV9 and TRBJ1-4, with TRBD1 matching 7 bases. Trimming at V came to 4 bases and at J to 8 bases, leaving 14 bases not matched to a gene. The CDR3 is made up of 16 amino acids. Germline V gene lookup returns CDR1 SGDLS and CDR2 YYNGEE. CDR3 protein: CASSPRTGESGEKLFF. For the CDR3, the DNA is TGTGCCAGCAGCCCTAGAACAGGGGAATCTGGCGAAAAACTGTTTTTT.

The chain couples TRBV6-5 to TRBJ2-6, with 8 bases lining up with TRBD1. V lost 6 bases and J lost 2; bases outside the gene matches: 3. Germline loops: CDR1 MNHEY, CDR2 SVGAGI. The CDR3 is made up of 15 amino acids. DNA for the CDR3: TGTGCCAGCAGGCCAGGGGGCGCTGGGGCCAACGTCCTGACTTTC. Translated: CASRPGGAGANVLTF.

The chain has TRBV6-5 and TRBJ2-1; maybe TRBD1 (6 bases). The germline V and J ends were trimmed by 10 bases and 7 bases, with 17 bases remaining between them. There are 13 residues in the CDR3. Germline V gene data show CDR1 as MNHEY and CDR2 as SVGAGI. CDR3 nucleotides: TGTGCCACCCAAGGGGGTACGCGGAATGAGCAGTTCTTC. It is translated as CATQGGTRNEQFF.

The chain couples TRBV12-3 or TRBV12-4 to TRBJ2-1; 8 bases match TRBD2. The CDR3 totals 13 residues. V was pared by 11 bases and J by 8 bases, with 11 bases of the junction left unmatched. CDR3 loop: CAGGTRGFYEQFF. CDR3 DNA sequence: TGTGCCGGGGGGACTAGGGGGTTCTATGAGCAGTTCTTC.

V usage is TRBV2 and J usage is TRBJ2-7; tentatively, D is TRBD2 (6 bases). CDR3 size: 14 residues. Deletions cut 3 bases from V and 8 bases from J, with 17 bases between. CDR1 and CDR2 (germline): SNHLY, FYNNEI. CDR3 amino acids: CASSDETRAIQQYF. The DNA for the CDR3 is TGTGCCAGCAGTGACGAGACTAGGGCCATCCAGCAGTACTTC.

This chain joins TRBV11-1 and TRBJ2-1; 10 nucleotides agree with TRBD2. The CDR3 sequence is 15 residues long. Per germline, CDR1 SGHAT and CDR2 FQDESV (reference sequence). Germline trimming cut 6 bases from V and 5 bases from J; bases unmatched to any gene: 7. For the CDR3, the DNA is TGTGCCAGCAGTTATGGACTAGCGGCTAACAATGAGCAGTTCTTC. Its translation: CASSYGLAANNEQFF. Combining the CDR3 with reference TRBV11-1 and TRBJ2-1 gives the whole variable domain EAEVAQSPRYKITEKSQAVAFWCDPISGHATLYWYRQILGQGPELLVQFQDESVVDDSQLPKDRFSAERLKGVDSTLKIQPAELGDSAMYLCASSYGLAANNEQFFGPGTRLTVL.

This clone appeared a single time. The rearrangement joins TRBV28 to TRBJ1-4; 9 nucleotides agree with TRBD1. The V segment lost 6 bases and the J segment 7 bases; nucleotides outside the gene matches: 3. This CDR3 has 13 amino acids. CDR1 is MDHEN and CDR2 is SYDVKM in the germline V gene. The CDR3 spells CASRGTGSEKLFF. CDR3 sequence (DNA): TGTGCCAGCAGGGGGACAGGGAGTGAAAAACTGTTTTTT.

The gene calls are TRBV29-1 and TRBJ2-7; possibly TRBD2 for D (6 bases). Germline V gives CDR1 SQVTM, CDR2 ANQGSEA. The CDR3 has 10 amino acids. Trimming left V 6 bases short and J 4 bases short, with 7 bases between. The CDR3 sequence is CSVRGYEQYF. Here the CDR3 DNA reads TGCAGCGTCCGGGGGTACGAGCAGTACTTC.

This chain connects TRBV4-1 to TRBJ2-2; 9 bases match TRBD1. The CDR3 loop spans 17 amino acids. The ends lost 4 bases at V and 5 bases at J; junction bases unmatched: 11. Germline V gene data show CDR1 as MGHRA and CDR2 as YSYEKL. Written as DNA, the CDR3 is TGCGCCAGCAGCCTTGGGGGACAGGGTCGACGGACCGGGGAGCTGTTTTTT. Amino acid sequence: CASSLGGQGRRTGELFF.

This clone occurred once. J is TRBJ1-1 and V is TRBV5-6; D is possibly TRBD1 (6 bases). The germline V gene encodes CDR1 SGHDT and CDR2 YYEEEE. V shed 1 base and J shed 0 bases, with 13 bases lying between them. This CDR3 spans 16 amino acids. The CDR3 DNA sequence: TGTGCCAGCAGCTTGCGGGGGGGCATTATGAACACTGAAGCTTTCTTT. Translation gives CASSLRGGIMNTEAFF.

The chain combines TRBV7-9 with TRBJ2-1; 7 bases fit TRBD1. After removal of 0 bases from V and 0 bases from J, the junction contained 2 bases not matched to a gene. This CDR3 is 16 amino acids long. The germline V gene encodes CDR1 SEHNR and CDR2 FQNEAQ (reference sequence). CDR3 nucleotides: TGTGCCAGCAGCTTAGCAACAGGGGCCTCCTACAATGAGCAGTTCTTC. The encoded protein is CASSLATGASYNEQFF.

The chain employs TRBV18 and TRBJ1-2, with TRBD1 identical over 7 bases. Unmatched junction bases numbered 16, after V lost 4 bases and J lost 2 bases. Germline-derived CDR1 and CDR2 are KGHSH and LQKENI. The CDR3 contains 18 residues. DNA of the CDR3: TGTGCCAGCTCACGGTACGCACCGGGACAGCGTTTAAACTATGGCTACACCTTC. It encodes CASSRYAPGQRLNYGYTF.

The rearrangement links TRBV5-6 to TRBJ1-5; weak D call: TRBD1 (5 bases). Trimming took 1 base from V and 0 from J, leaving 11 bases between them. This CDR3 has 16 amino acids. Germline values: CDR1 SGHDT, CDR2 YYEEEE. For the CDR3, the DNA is TGTGCCAGCAGCTTGTGGGGGGGGAATAGCAATCAGCCCCAGCATTTT. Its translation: CASSLWGGNSNQPQHF.

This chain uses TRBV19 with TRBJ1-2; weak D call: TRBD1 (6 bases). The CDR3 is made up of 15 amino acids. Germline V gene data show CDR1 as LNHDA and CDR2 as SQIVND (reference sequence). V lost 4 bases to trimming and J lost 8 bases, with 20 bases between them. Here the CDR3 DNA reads TGTGCCAGTAGTACACAGGGAGGGGACTATAGGGGCTACACCTTC. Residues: CASSTQGGDYRGYTF. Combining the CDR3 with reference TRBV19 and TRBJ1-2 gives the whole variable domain DGGITQSPKYLFRKEGQNVTLSCEQNLNHDAMYWYRQDPGQGLRLIYYSQIVNDFQKGDIAEGYSVSREKKESFPLTVTSAQKNPTAFYLCASSTQGGDYRGYTFGSGTRLTVV.

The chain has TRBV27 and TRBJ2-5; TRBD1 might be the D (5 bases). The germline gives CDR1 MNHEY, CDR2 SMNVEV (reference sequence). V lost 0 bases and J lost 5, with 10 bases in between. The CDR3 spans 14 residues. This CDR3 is CASSLSFRVETQYF. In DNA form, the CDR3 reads TGTGCCAGCAGTTTATCATTCAGGGTTGAGACCCAGTACTTC.

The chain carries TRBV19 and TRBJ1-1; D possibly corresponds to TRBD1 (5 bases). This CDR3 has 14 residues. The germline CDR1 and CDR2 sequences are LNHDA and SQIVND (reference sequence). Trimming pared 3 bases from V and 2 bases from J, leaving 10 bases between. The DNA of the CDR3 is TGTGCCAGTAGTATTAGGCAGGGAAACACTGAAGCTTTCTTT. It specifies CASSIRQGNTEAFF.

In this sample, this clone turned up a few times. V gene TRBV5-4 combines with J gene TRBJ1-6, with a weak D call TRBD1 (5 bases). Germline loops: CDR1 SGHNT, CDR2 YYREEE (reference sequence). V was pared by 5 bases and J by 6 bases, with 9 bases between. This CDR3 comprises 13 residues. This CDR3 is CASSQGFNSPLHF. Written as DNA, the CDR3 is TGTGCCAGCAGTCAGGGATTTAATTCACCCCTCCACTTT. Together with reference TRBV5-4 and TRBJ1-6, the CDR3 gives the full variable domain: ETGVTQSPTHLIKTRGQQVTLRCSSQSGHNTVSWYQQALGQGPQFIFQYYREEENGRGNFPPRFSGLQFPNYSSELNVNALELDDSALYLCASSQGFNSPLHFGNGTRLTVT.

This CDR3 is CSVTQGMGNTEAFF. CDR3 bases: TGCAGCGTTACACAGGGTATGGGGAACACTGAAGCTTTCTTT. V and J are TRBV29-1 and TRBJ1-1; a weak D match, TRBD1 (6 bases). Trimming pared 5 bases from V and 1 base from J, leaving 14 bases between. The CDR3 sequence is 14 residues long. The germline V gene encodes CDR1 SQVTM and CDR2 ANQGSEA.

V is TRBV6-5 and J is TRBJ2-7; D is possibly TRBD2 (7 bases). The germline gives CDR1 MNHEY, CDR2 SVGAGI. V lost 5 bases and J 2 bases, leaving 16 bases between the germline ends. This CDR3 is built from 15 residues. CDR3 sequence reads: CASSRQQGGTYEQYF. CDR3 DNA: TGTGCCAGCAGTCGACAACAGGGAGGGACCTACGAGCAGTACTTC.

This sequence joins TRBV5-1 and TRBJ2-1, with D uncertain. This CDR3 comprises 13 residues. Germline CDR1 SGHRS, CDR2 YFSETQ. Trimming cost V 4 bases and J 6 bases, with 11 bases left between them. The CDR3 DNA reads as TGCGCCAGCAGCCCGCACGACACCAATGAGCAGTTCTTC. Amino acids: CASSPHDTNEQFF.

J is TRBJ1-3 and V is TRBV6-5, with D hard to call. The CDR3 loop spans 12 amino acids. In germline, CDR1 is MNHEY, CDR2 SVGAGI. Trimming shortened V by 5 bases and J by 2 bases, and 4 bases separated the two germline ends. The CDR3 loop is CASSPTGNTIYF. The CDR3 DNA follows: TGTGCCAGCAGTCCAACTGGAAACACCATATATTTT.

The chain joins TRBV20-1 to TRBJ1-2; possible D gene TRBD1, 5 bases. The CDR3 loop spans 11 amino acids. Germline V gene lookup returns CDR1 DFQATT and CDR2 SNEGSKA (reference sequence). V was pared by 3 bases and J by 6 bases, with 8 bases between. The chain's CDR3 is CSAREGNGYTF. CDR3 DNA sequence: TGCAGTGCTAGGGAGGGGAATGGCTACACCTTC.

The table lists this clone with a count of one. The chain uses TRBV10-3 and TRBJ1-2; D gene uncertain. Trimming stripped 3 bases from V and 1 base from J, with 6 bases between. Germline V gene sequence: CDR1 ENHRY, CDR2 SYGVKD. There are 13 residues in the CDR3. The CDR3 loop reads CAISEHSNYGYTF. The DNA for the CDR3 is TGTGCCATCAGTGAACACAGTAACTATGGCTACACCTTC.

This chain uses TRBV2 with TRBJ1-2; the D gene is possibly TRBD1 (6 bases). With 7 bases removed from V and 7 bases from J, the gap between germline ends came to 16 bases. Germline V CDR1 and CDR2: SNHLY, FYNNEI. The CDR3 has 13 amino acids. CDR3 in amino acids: CASNYGGRGGYTF. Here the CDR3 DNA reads TGTGCCAGCAATTACGGGGGGCGCGGTGGCTACACCTTC.